What follows is one TCR beta chain and its context. What it binds is unknown. This specimen comes from a study of shared clonotypes between healthy human individuals. Looking at the study overall: Three CD4 naive, three CD4 memory, two CD8 naive and one CD8 memory plate were used per donor.

Method: immunoSEQ multiplex PCR; TCRdb's copy keeps in-frame clones and lacks some. The sample shows around 2.5 million clones, 93% of them seen only once. Notes on the study in general: A reduction in generation probabilities was seen for non-shared clonotypes relative to those shared by all four donors. Naive CD4 clonotypes overlapped across a handful of donors at 4.5% to 5.5%. Rarefaction revealed incomplete sorted-subset sequencing despite large depth.

The germline V gene encodes CDR1 SGHRS and CDR2 YFSETQ. J lost 0 bases, V lost 7 bases, and 8 bases had no gene match. The CDR3 sequence is 15 residues long. The V gene is TRBV5-1, the J gene TRBJ2-5; 8 nucleotides agree with TRBD1. The origin of this receptor is a man in his late teens or twenties in good health. Some clones in this sample may be carry-over from other donors' samples. Sequencing was done on a sample of naive CD4+ T cells from PBMCs. Specified subset: CD45RA+ positively selected. For the CDR3, the DNA is TGCGCCAGCGCCCCCGGGACAGGACACCAAGAGACCCAGTACTTC. This gives the protein CASAPGTGHQETQYF. Using reference TRBV5-1 and TRBJ2-5 for the parts outside the CDR3, the full variable domain is KAGVTQTPRYLIKTRGQQVTLSCSPISGHRSVSWYQQTPGQGLQFLFEYFSETQRNKGNFPGRFSGRQFSNSRSEMNVSTLELGDSALYLCASAPGTGHQETQYFGPGTRLLVL.